This TCR beta chain comes out of a study of blood T cell repertoires in COVID-19. Looking at the study overall: In each case, the material was cDNA or gDNA derived from T cells, B-cell-depleted T cells, or PBMCs.

The count of this clone is one. A Seattle source enrolled patients during active infection and followed them longitudinally. V lost 0 bases to trimming and J lost 1 base; unmatched junction nucleotides: 12. The CDR3 totals 19 residues. Germline loops: CDR1 SGHRS, CDR2 YFSETQ. Measured with immunoSEQ multiplex PCR; TCRdb has only the in-frame clones, and not every one. The table includes around 440,000 clones, approximately 88% detected once. The chain has TRBV5-1 and TRBJ2-3; 9 bases fit TRBD2. Sequences were obtained from peripheral blood. The TCR was taken from a woman aged 45 to 65 with COVID-19, enrolled during active disease. CDR3 in amino acids: CASSLATTRTSDGTDTQYF. CDR3 nucleotides: TGCGCCAGCAGCTTGGCCACAACCAGGACTAGCGACGGCACAGATACGCAGTATTTT. Based on the CDR3 plus reference TRBV5-1 and TRBJ2-3, the full variable domain is KAGVTQTPRYLIKTRGQQVTLSCSPISGHRSVSWYQQTPGQGLQFLFEYFSETQRNKGNFPGRFSGRQFSNSRSEMNVSTLELGDSALYLCASSLATTRTSDGTDTQYFGPGTRLTVL.